The 22 T cell receptor beta chains presented below share a single source sample, sequenced in a study of early T cells in non-severe SARS-CoV-2 infection. TCRdb itself ran the 5' RACE reads through MiXCR, one entry per CDR3 protein. The table lists 70,000 to 95,000 distinct CDR3 sequences, about 17% of them singletons. Specimen: whole blood. The source is an adult who was a healthcare worker with PCR-confirmed SARS-CoV-2 infection or an uninfected control (not recorded which).

The chain carries TRBV28 and TRBJ1-2; 7 bases align to TRBD1. V dropped 3 bases and J dropped 4; count of bases not matched to a gene: 11. Per the germline V gene, CDR1 is MDHEN and CDR2 is SYDVKM. The length of the CDR3 is 16 residues. The CDR3 DNA follows: TGTGCCAGCAGTTTTGGCCTACAGGGGCCCGGCTATGGCTACACCTTC. It is translated as CASSFGLQGPGYGYTF.

The chain couples TRBV25-1 to TRBJ2-7; 7 bases align to TRBD1. The CDR3 covers 18 residues. The trim removed 8 bases at V and 5 bases at J, leaving 24 bases unmatched. Germline V lookup: CDR1 MGHDK, CDR2 SYGVNS. CDR3 amino acids: CASGTEAVITEGLNEQYF. CDR3 nucleotides: TGTGCCAGCGGGACAGAAGCAGTCATAACCGAAGGGTTAAACGAGCAGTACTTC.

This clonotype was counted a single time. The chain employs TRBV29-1 and TRBJ2-3, with a tentative D call TRBD2 (5 bases). The germline V gene has CDR1 SQVTM and CDR2 ANQGSEA. Trimming took 2 bases from V and 5 from J, leaving 8 bases between them. The CDR3 length is 12 residues. The CDR3 DNA is TGCAGCGTTGAACACCGGGGAGATACGCAGTATTTT. It specifies CSVEHRGDTQYF.

This chain connects TRBV11-1 to TRBJ2-7, with D tentatively TRBD1 (6 bases). The CDR3 is 15 residues long. Germline V CDR1 and CDR2: SGHAT, FQDESV (reference sequence). Trimming pared 6 bases from V and 2 bases from J, leaving 17 bases between. CDR3 sequence reads: CASSPIDRSTYEQYF. The CDR3 region has the DNA TGTGCCAGCAGTCCTATTGACAGGAGTACCTACGAGCAGTACTTC.

CDR3 DNA: TGCAGCGTTGCGGCACGATTGAACACTGAAGCTTTCTTT. Its translation is CSVAARLNTEAFF. The V call is TRBV29-1, the J call TRBJ1-1; D unresolved. The V end lost 4 bases, the J end lost 0 bases, and 9 bases lay between the germline ends. Per germline, CDR1 SQVTM and CDR2 ANQGSEA. The CDR3 loop spans 13 amino acids.

This clonotype was seen ten or more times. This rearrangement joins TRBV24-1 to TRBJ2-1, with 7 nucleotides matching TRBD2. The V gene end was trimmed by 1 base and the J gene end by 8 bases; junction bases not matched to a gene: 1. CDR3 length: 13 amino acids. The germline V gene has CDR1 KGHDR and CDR2 SFDVKD. In DNA, the CDR3 is TGTGCCACCAGTGATTTAGGGAGGGATGAGCAGTTCTTC. Protein sequence: CATSDLGRDEQFF.

The chain couples TRBV3-1 to TRBJ2-5, with TRBD2 matching 10 bases. With 8 bases clipped from V and 2 bases from J, the junction kept 5 bases outside the gene matches. The CDR3 length is 14 residues. Germline V gives CDR1 LGHDT, CDR2 YNNKEL (reference sequence). CDR3 region: CASHLAGGQETQYF. As DNA, the CDR3 is TGTGCCAGCCATTTAGCGGGGGGACAAGAGACCCAGTACTTC.

In its sample, this clonotype was seen a few times. This rearrangement joins TRBV9 to TRBJ1-2; a weak D match, TRBD1 (5 bases). CDR1 and CDR2 (germline): SGDLS, YYNGEE. This CDR3 is built from 15 residues. V lost 4 bases and J 6 bases, leaving 19 bases between the germline ends. CDR3 bases: TGTGCCAGCAGCTCGAGAGGCAGGGTTCGAGATGGCTACACCTTC. Protein: CASSSRGRVRDGYTF. Together with reference TRBV9 and TRBJ1-2, the CDR3 gives the full variable domain: DSGVTQTPKHLITATGQRVTLRCSPRSGDLSVYWYQQSLDQGLQFLIQYYNGEERAKGNILERFSAQQFPDLHSELNLSSLELGDSALYFCASSSRGRVRDGYTFGSGTRLTVV.

The V gene is TRBV28, the J gene TRBJ1-2; unclear D gene. Germline CDR1 MDHEN, CDR2 SYDVKM. This CDR3 has 16 residues. The ends were cut back, 4 bases at V and 6 bases at J, with 21 bases in the middle. The CDR3 spells CASSSALSRAGNGYTF. The DNA for the CDR3 is TGTGCCAGCAGTTCAGCTCTCAGTCGCGCAGGAAATGGCTACACCTTC.

The chain uses TRBV11-3 and TRBJ2-2; 8 bases are a match to TRBD2. The J segment lost 4 bases and the V segment lost 5 bases, leaving 21 bases of the junction unmatched. The germline CDR1 and CDR2 sequences are SGHNT and YENEEA. The CDR3 has 20 residues. DNA of the CDR3: TGTGCCAGCAGCCCAGGAGAAGAGGGGCTAGCGGGTCTTCTCACCGGGGAGCTGTTTTTT. The encoded protein is CASSPGEEGLAGLLTGELFF.

V is TRBV12-3 or TRBV12-4 and J is TRBJ2-7; D is possibly TRBD1 or TRBD2 (7 bases each). This CDR3 has 15 residues. Deletions cut 5 bases from V and 3 bases from J, with 17 bases between. The CDR3 DNA is TGTGCCAGCAGTCCAAAGGGAGGGGGCTTCTACGAGCAGTACTTC. This encodes CASSPKGGGFYEQYF.

J is TRBJ1-3 and V is TRBV7-9; D is perhaps TRBD1 (5 bases). CDR1 and CDR2 from the germline V gene are SEHNR and FQNEAQ (reference sequence). Trimming left V 10 bases short and J 0 bases short, with 22 bases between. CDR3 length: 17 residues. CDR3 amino acids: CATPRGSIFDSGNTIYF. CDR3 DNA: TGTGCCACCCCCCGGGGCTCGATATTTGACTCTGGAAACACCATATATTTT.

In its sample, this clonotype was seen many times. The chain uses TRBV12-3 or TRBV12-4 and TRBJ1-3, with unresolved D. Trimming removed 5 bases from V and 0 bases from J, with 5 bases in between. The CDR3 extends over 13 amino acids. Here the CDR3 reads CASSRSSGNTIYF. The DNA of the CDR3 is TGTGCCAGCAGTAGAAGCTCTGGAAACACCATATATTTT.

J is TRBJ1-2 and V is TRBV3-1, with D possibly matching TRBD1 (6 bases). Germline assignment: CDR1 LGHDT and CDR2 YNNKEL (reference sequence). V was pared by 1 base and J by 4 bases, with 16 bases between. The CDR3 is made up of 16 amino acids. The CDR3 nucleotides are TGTGCCAGCAGCCAAGTTCCGGACAGCAGTTTCTATGGCTACACCTTC. It yields the protein CASSQVPDSSFYGYTF.

The chain uses TRBV5-1 and TRBJ1-3; 7 bases line up with TRBD1. The CDR3 loop spans 16 amino acids. Looked up from germline, CDR1 is SGHRS and CDR2 is YFSETQ. The V gene end was trimmed by 3 bases and the J gene end by 0 bases; junction bases not matched to a gene: 6. The CDR3 nucleotides are TGCGCCAGCAGCTCGGGACAGTCTCACTCTGGAAACACCATATATTTT. Amino acids: CASSSGQSHSGNTIYF.

This clonotype was detected only a few times. This chain uses TRBV11-1 with TRBJ2-1; possibly TRBD2 for D (7 bases). The CDR3 runs 15 residues. Germline loops: CDR1 SGHAT, CDR2 FQDESV (reference sequence). Trimming left V 5 bases short and J 1 base short, with 12 bases between. For the CDR3, the DNA is TGTGCCAGCAGCCGGGGGGCCGGTTCCTACAATGAGCAGTTCTTC. This encodes CASSRGAGSYNEQFF.

In its sample, this clonotype was seen a few times. The rearrangement joins TRBV7-8 to TRBJ2-6; D is unresolved. CDR1 is SGHVS and CDR2 is FQNEAQ in the germline V gene. This CDR3 is built from 15 residues. V lost 2 bases and J lost 0, with 5 bases in between. The CDR3 sequence: CASSLFSSGANVLTF. As DNA, the CDR3 is TGTGCCAGCAGCTTATTTAGCTCTGGGGCCAACGTCCTGACTTTC.

The rearrangement joins TRBV20-1 to TRBJ2-3, with D unclear. V gave up 6 bases and J gave up 3 bases, with 13 bases separating them. The CDR3 is made up of 13 amino acids. Germline CDR1 and CDR2: DFQATT and SNEGSKA (reference sequence). The CDR3 nucleotides read TGCAGTGCCCCAAACCCTCTTACAGATACGCAGTATTTT. This codes for CSAPNPLTDTQYF.

This sequence joins TRBV12-3 or TRBV12-4 and TRBJ2-7, with D possibly being TRBD1 (6 bases). This CDR3 contains 13 residues. Deletions cut 5 bases from V and 3 bases from J, with 11 bases between. DNA for the CDR3: TGTGCCAGCAGTCGGGACATGGACTACGAGCAGTACTTC. It is translated as CASSRDMDYEQYF.

The sample holds many counts of this clonotype. The V gene is TRBV10-3, the J gene TRBJ2-1; tentative D call: TRBD2 (6 bases). CDR3 length: 13 residues. Looked up from germline, CDR1 is ENHRY and CDR2 is SYGVKD. Trimming took off 4 bases at V and 6 bases at J, with 10 bases between the two ends. The CDR3 spells CAISVSGGNEQFF. The CDR3 region has the DNA TGTGCCATCAGTGTTTCCGGGGGCAATGAGCAGTTCTTC.

In this sample, this clonotype turned up a few times. The chain links TRBV5-1 to TRBJ2-2; D perhaps matches TRBD2 (5 bases). This CDR3 comprises 15 residues. Trimming took 0 bases from V and 6 from J, leaving 12 bases between them. CDR1 and CDR2 from the germline V gene are SGHRS and YFSETQ. The CDR3 DNA reads TGCGCCAGCAGCTTGGCCGGGAAGCTGGCCGGGGAGCTGTTTTTT. Residues: CASSLAGKLAGELFF.

The CDR3 DNA reads as TGTGCCAGCAGCTTAGGCAGGGGCCGGATAGATGAGCAGTTCTTC. The encoded protein is CASSLGRGRIDEQFF. The chain recombines TRBV7-2 with TRBJ2-1; D possibly corresponds to TRBD1 (6 bases). The CDR3 has 15 amino acids. Trimming cost V 1 base and J 8 bases, with 15 bases left between them. Germline loops: CDR1 SGHTA, CDR2 FQGNSA.